Listed below are T cell receptor beta chains from one sample, sequenced in a study of cytomegalovirus exposure and HLA in healthy donors. Measured with immunoSEQ multiplex PCR; TCRdb has only the in-frame clones, and not every one. The profile shows about 180,000 clones, around 81% of them singletons. The sequencing input was PBMCs. All receptors come from a woman between 18 and 29 years old in good health and CMV-seropositive. CDR3s include the opening cysteine and the closing phenylalanine or tryptophan. A D gene is named only where the DNA matches it firmly. Size values are once, few and many counts, or a class for expanded clones, and some rows have none.

V gene,clone size,J gene,D gene,CDR3 protein,CDR3 DNA
TRBV29-1,.,TRBJ2-7,TRBD2,CSVVAGESYEQYF,TGCAGCGTAGTTGCGGGGGAAAGCTACGAGCAGTACTTC
TRBV19,few,TRBJ1-5,.,CASSMYADSAAQPQHF,TGTGCCAGTAGTATGTATGCGGACAGCGCGGCTCAGCCCCAGCATTTT
TRBV28,.,TRBJ1-4,.,CASSLYRVGEKLFF,TGTGCCAGCAGCCTATACAGGGTTGGGGAAAAACTGTTTTTT
TRBV11-2,few,TRBJ1-2,TRBD1,CASSFRGTGAHYGYTF,TGTGCCAGCAGCTTCCGCGGGACAGGGGCGCACTATGGCTACACCTTC
TRBV29-1,.,TRBJ2-7,.,CSVEDGGYEQYF,TGCAGCGTTGAAGATGGGGGGTACGAGCAGTACTTC
TRBV4-1,.,TRBJ2-7,.,CASSQVQGSYEQYF,TGCGCCAGCAGCCAAGTACAGGGTTCCTACGAGCAGTACTTC
TRBV29-1,.,TRBJ2-7,TRBD1,CSVTLTGTAIPYEQYF,TGCAGCGTTACCTTAACCGGGACAGCGATTCCCTACGAGCAGTACTTC
TRBV6-5,.,TRBJ1-2,.,CASSYSNWQGMWGYTF,TGTGCCAGCAGTTACTCTAATTGGCAGGGGATGTGGGGCTACACCTTC
TRBV7-9,.,TRBJ2-3,TRBD2,CASSATSSTDTQYF,TGTGCCAGCAGCGCGACTAGCAGTACAGATACGCAGTATTTT
TRBV9,.,TRBJ2-7,.,CASSEGGKGEQYF,TGTGCCAGCAGCGAAGGGGGTAAAGGCGAGCAGTACTTC
TRBV2,.,TRBJ2-2,TRBD2,CASRSSPLAATGELFF,TGTGCCAGCAGGAGTTCCCCACTAGCGGCTACCGGGGAGCTGTTTTTT
TRBV25-1,.,TRBJ1-2,.,CASSEWAGHTYGYTF,TGTGCCAGCAGTGAATGGGCAGGACACACCTATGGCTACACCTTC
TRBV5-4,.,TRBJ1-2,.,CASSFGGGYGYTF,TGTGCCAGCAGCTTCGGCGGGGGATACGGCTACACCTTC
TRBV7-9,.,TRBJ1-1,.,CASSLVFIAEGGPAEAFF,TGTGCCAGCAGCTTAGTCTTTATCGCTGAGGGGGGGCCGGCTGAAGCTTTCTTT
TRBV5-6,.,TRBJ1-6,.,CASSSLGGPLHF,TGTGCCAGCAGCTCACTCGGAGGACCCCTCCACTTT
TRBV5-1,.,TRBJ2-7,TRBD1,CASSSRSPTGGYEQYF,TGCGCCAGCAGCTCTCGGAGCCCGACAGGGGGCTACGAGCAGTACTTC